In its sample, the clone carrying this T cell receptor (beta chain) was seen many times. In germline, CDR1 is SQVTM, CDR2 ANQGSEA. V was clipped by 5 bases and J by 1 base, with 14 bases between them. The CDR3 consists of 14 residues. TCRdb itself ran the RACE reads through MiXCR, one entry per CDR3 protein. There are 190,000 or so distinct CDR3 sequences in the sample; around a quarter occur only once, and over 2% lies in the top ten. This entry is derived from a study of human T cells and chemical hapten exposure. As to time point: patch test 3, about 24 weeks after DPC sensitization. Treatment given: therapeutic diphenylcyclopropenone sensitization with weekly scalp DPC. Blood draws came first, before each patch test.

The chain has TRBV29-1 and TRBJ1-1; D is possibly TRBD1 (6 bases). This sequence was found in a woman aged 40 to 49 with alopecia areata. Some clones in this sample may be carry-over from other donors' samples. Sequencing used whole blood, obtained in connection with sensitization to the hapten diphenylcyclopropenone (DPC). CDR3 in amino acids: CSVSRSRGNTEAFF. In DNA form, the CDR3 reads TGCAGCGTTTCAAGGAGCAGGGGGAACACTGAAGCTTTCTTT.